This T cell receptor (beta chain) was retrieved from a study of response to subunit inactivated influenza vaccine. Findings and caveats of the study: The authors suggested that every seasonal influenza vaccination recruits few new T cells.

Ten or more counts support this clonotype. Its cognate antigen is unknown. TCRdb reanalysed the RT-PCR reads using MiXCR and keeps one entry per CDR3 protein. The table records 530,000 or so distinct CDR3 sequences, 14% of them present only once. V was shortened by 4 bases and J by 6 bases, with 19 bases between the two germline ends. The V gene's germline CDR1 is SGHDN and CDR2 FVKESK. CDR3 size: 16 residues. This chain links TRBV14 with TRBJ2-1, with D possibly TRBD2 on 7 matching bases. Material: PBMCs from blood, obtained 11 to 12 days after vaccination. The TCR comes from a man in his forties or fifties who received an inactivated influenza vaccine. Here the CDR3 reads CASSPLGGGSFNEQFF. CDR3 DNA: TGTGCCAGCAGCCCCTTAGGGGGAGGGTCGTTCAATGAGCAGTTCTTC.